This is a list of T cell receptor beta chains from one sample in a study of CD4 T cell repertoires in COVID-19. This table comes from immunoSEQ multiplex PCR, and its TCRdb copy is limited to in-frame clones, with some not included. This sample has some 80,000 clones, with 83% found just once. This sample comprised CD4+ T cells from peripheral blood, obtained after recovery from COVID-19. The receptors here all came from a human donor who had COVID-19. Each CDR3 is given with its conserved first and last residue. The order of the fields is D gene, J gene, clone size, V gene, CDR3 DNA, CDR3 protein. The D gene is left open where the match is weak. Clone sizes are given selectively: once, few, many, or a class where the clone is expanded.

-	TRBJ1-6	-	TRBV6-5	TGTGCCAGCGGGAACCGCCGAATTAATTCACCCCTCCACTTT	CASGNRRINSPLHF
-	TRBJ2-7	-	TRBV11-1	TGTGCCAGCAGCTTACGGGGCCGCGAGCAGTACTTC	CASSLRGREQYF
-	TRBJ2-2	-	TRBV9	TGTGCCAGCAGCACCAAACTGGCGGGACAAGCGGAGGAGCTGTTTTTT	CASSTKLAGQAEELFF
TRBD1	TRBJ1-1	-	TRBV3-1/TRBV3-2	TGTGCCAGCAGCCCGGCAAGACAGGGTAAAGCTTTCTTT	CASSPARQGKAFF
-	TRBJ2-7	-	TRBV28	TGTGCCAGCTCATCTGCTGATTCCTACGAGCAGTACTTC	CASSSADSYEQYF
-	TRBJ2-4	-	TRBV29-1	TGCAGCGTGATACAGGGAGGGGGGAACATTCAGTACTTC	CSVIQGGGNIQYF
TRBD2	TRBJ2-7	once	TRBV18	TGTGCCAGCTCACCGCTGAGCGGGGGATACGAGCAGTACTTC	CASSPLSGGYEQYF
-	TRBJ2-1	-	TRBV6-6	TGTGCCAGCAGTTACAGGGTCAGCAATGAGCAGTTCTTC	CASSYRVSNEQFF
-	TRBJ1-1	-	TRBV5-6	TGTGCCAGCAGCTTGTTGGGGGTCGCTTTCTTT	CASSLLGVAFF
TRBD1	TRBJ2-5	-	TRBV5-1	TGCGCCAGCAGCTGGGGGGACAGGGTATCACAAGAGACCCAGTACTTC	CASSWGDRVSQETQYF
-	TRBJ1-1	-	TRBV11-2	TGTGCCAGCAGCTTAACAGGGCCGAACACTGAAGCTTTCTTT	CASSLTGPNTEAFF
TRBD1	TRBJ1-5	-	TRBV7-2	TGTGCCAGCAGCCTTGGGACAGCGTACAATCAGCCCCAGCATTTT	CASSLGTAYNQPQHF
TRBD1	TRBJ2-5	-	TRBV5-1	TGCGCCAGCAGCCGGACAGGGGTCTCATACACGTATCAAGAGACCCAGTACTTC	CASSRTGVSYTYQETQYF
-	TRBJ2-5	-	TRBV6-5	TGTGCCAGCAGTTACTCGCCTAACAGGGAGACCCAGTACTTC	CASSYSPNRETQYF
-	TRBJ2-3	-	TRBV2	TGTGCCAGCAGCGGACAAGCCAGCCCCACAGATACGCAGTATTTT	CASSGQASPTDTQYF
TRBD2	TRBJ2-5	-	TRBV20-1	TGCAGTGCCAGTAGTGGACTTACGGGGGGGTCAGTGTTGCAAGAGACCCAGTACTTC	CSASSGLTGGSVLQETQYF
-	TRBJ1-4	-	TRBV3-1/TRBV3-2	TGTGCCAGCCGGGATTCAGGGGCGGGTGAAAAACTGTTTTTT	CASRDSGAGEKLFF
-	TRBJ1-3	-	TRBV21-1	TGTGCCAGTGATAGTAATACCTCTGGAAACACCATATATTTT	CASDSNTSGNTIYF
-	TRBJ1-5	-	TRBV18	TGTGCCAGCTCACCACTTGGGCCACCGAATCAGCCCCAGCATTTT	CASSPLGPPNQPQHF
TRBD1	TRBJ1-4	once	TRBV25-1	TGTGCCAGCAGTGAAAATCGGGGGACAGGGTTTAATGAAAAACTGTTTTTT	CASSENRGTGFNEKLFF